These T cell receptor beta chains were read from a single sample in a study of PD-1 blockade in classical Hodgkin lymphoma. Clones were sequenced by immunoSEQ multiplex PCR, and TCRdb holds only the in-frame ones, with some missing. This sample has about 26,000 clones, with over 60% found just once. The source was peripheral blood mononuclear cells (PBMCs), collected before the second cycle of nivolumab. These receptor sequences come from a human donor with classical Hodgkin lymphoma. Each CDR3 is given with its conserved first and last residue. The D gene is left open where the match is weak. Not all rows give a size; the values are once, few, many and, for expanded clones, a class.

clone_size	j_call	v_call	d_call	cdr3_aa	cdr3_nt
NA	TRBJ1-6	TRBV28	NA	CASSPGGGPYTNSPLHF	TGTGCCAGCAGTCCGGGGGGGGGCCCATATACGAATTCACCCCTCCACTTT
NA	TRBJ2-1	TRBV9	TRBD1	CASSGTGYYNEQFF	TGTGCCAGCAGCGGGACAGGATACTACAATGAGCAGTTCTTC
NA	TRBJ2-1	TRBV7-3	TRBD2	CASSKTSGTANEQFF	TGTGCCAGCAGTAAAACTAGCGGGACCGCCAATGAGCAGTTCTTC
NA	TRBJ1-3	TRBV28	TRBD1	CASSTTRGTGGDSPDSFVGNTIYF	TGTGCCAGCAGCACCACCCGCGGGACAGGGGGCGATTCCCCCGATTCCTTTGTGGGAAACACCATATATTTT
once	TRBJ1-3	TRBV28	NA	CASSSQGSDGNTIYF	TGTGCCAGCAGTTCGCAGGGATCGGACGGAAACACCATATATTTT
NA	TRBJ1-3	TRBV28	NA	CASSVYFTGVSGNTIYF	TGTGCCAGCAGTGTATACTTCACGGGGGTCTCTGGAAACACCATATATTTT
once	TRBJ2-7	TRBV29-1	TRBD1	CSVEGGQAGEQYF	TGCAGCGTTGAAGGGGGACAGGCTGGGGAGCAGTACTTC
once	TRBJ2-5	TRBV7-8	TRBD1	CASSLYYQGDMETQYF	TGTGCCAGCAGCTTATATTACCAGGGGGACATGGAGACCCAGTACTTC
NA	TRBJ2-5	TRBV5-1	TRBD2	CASSISGGRETQYF	TGCGCCAGCAGCATTAGCGGGGGCAGAGAGACCCAGTACTTC
NA	TRBJ2-3	TRBV7-7	TRBD1	CASSQIGQGDTQYF	TGTGCCAGCAGCCAAATCGGACAGGGAGATACGCAGTATTTT
NA	TRBJ2-3	TRBV2	TRBD1	CASRRWDRGADTQYF	TGTGCCAGCAGGCGGTGGGACAGGGGTGCAGATACGCAGTATTTT
NA	TRBJ1-3	TRBV7-2	NA	CASSLVMGYSGNTIYF	TGTGCCAGCAGCTTAGTAATGGGTTACTCTGGAAACACCATATATTTT
NA	TRBJ2-1	TRBV19	TRBD1	CASRTGTVDHNEQFF	TGTGCCAGTAGAACCGGGACAGTTGACCACAATGAGCAGTTCTTC
few	TRBJ1-1	TRBV14	NA	CASSQGFYTEAFF	TGTGCCAGCAGCCAAGGCTTCTACACTGAAGCTTTCTTT
NA	TRBJ1-2	TRBV19	NA	CASSMTPDRASGYTF	TGTGCCAGTAGTATGACACCGGACCGGGCCAGCGGCTACACCTTC
NA	TRBJ2-7	TRBV10-3	NA	CATNPDGYEQYF	TGTGCCACGAACCCGGACGGCTACGAGCAGTACTTC
few	TRBJ1-2	TRBV5-5	NA	CASSLGLTSTF	TGTGCCAGCAGCTTGGGTTTGACGTCCACCTTC
few	TRBJ1-5	TRBV30	NA	CAWTRQHNQPQHF	TGTGCCTGGACCAGACAGCACAATCAGCCCCAGCATTTT
NA	TRBJ2-7	TRBV5-1	NA	CASSLEAEKKYEQYF	TGCGCCAGCAGCTTGGAGGCAGAGAAGAAGTACGAGCAGTACTTC
few	TRBJ1-2	TRBV30	NA	CAWSTDRYGYTF	TGTGCCTGGAGTACGGACAGATATGGCTACACCTTC
NA	TRBJ2-2	TRBV5-1	NA	CASKGATNTGELFF	TGCGCCAGCAAAGGCGCGACGAACACCGGGGAGCTGTTTTTT
NA	TRBJ1-2	TRBV7-9	NA	CASSLVEGGGYTF	TGTGCCAGCAGCTTAGTGGAGGGAGGTGGCTACACCTTC
NA	TRBJ1-2	TRBV28	NA	CASSLKGAYGYTF	TGTGCCAGCAGTTTAAAGGGTGCCTATGGCTACACCTTC
NA	TRBJ2-1	TRBV29-1	NA	CSGGFNEQFF	TGCAGCGGAGGATTCAATGAGCAGTTCTTC
NA	TRBJ1-1	TRBV2	TRBD1	CASRPGQGKTEAFF	TGTGCCAGCAGACCGGGACAGGGTAAGACTGAAGCTTTCTTT
NA	TRBJ2-7	TRBV7-2	NA	CASRKDWKAYEQYF	TGTGCCAGTCGAAAGGACTGGAAGGCGTACGAGCAGTACTTC